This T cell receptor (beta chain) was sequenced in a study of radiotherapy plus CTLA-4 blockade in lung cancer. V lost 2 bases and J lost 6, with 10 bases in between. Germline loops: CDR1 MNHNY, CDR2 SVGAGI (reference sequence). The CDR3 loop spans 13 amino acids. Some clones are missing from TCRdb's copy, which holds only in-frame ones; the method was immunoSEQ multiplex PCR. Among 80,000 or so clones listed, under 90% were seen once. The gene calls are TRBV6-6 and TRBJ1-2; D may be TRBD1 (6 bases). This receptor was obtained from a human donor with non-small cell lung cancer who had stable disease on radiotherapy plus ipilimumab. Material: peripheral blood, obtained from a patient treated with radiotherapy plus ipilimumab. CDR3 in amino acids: CASSYGGRDGYTF. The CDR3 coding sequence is TGTGCCAGCAGTTACGGGGGGCGGGATGGCTACACCTTC.